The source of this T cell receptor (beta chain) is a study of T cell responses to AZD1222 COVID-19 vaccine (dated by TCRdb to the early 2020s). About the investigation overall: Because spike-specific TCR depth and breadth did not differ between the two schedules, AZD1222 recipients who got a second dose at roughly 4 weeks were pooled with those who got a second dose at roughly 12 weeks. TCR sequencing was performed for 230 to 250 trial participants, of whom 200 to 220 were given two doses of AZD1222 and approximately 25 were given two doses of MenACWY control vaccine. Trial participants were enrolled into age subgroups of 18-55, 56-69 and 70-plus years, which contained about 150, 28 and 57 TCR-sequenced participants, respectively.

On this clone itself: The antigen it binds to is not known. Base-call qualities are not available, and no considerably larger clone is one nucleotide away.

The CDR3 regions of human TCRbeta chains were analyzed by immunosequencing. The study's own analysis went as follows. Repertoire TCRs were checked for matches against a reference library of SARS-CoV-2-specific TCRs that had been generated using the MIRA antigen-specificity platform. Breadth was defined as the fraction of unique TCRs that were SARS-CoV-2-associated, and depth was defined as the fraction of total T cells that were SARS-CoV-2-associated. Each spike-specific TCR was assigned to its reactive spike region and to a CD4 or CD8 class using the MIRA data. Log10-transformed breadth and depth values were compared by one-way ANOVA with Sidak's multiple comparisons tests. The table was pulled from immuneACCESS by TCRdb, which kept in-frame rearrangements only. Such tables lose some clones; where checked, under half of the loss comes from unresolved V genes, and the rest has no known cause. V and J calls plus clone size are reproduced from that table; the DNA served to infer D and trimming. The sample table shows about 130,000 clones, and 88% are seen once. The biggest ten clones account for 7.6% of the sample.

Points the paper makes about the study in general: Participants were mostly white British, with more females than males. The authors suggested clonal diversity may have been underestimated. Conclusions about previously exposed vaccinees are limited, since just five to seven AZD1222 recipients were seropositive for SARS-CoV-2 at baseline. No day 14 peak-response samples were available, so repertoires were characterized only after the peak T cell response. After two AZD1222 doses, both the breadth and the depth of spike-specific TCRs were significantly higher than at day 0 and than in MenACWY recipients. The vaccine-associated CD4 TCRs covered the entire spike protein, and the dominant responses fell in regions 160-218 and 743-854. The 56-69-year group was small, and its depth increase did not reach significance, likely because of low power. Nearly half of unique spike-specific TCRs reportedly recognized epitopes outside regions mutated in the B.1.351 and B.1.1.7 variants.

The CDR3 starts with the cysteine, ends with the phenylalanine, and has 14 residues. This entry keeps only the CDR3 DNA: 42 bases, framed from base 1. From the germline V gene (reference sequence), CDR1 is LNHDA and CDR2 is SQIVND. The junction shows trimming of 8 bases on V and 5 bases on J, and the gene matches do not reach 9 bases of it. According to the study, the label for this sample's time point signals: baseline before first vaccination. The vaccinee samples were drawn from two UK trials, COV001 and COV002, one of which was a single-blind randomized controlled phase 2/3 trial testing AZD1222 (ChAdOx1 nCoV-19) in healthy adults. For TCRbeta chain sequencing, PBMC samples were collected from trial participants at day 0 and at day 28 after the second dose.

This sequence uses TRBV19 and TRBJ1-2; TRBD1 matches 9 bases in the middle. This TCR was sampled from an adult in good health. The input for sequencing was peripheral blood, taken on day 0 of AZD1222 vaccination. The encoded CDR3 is CASRSRDRAYGYTF. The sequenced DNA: TGTGCCAGTCGGAGTCGGGACAGGGCGTATGGCTACACCTTC.